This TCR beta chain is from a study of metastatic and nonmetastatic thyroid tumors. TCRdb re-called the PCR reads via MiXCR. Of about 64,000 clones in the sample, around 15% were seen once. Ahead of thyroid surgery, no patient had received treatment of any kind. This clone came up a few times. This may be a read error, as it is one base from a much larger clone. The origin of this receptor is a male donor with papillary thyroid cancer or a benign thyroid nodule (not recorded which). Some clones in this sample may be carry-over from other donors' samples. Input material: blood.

The CDR3: CASSVGTGNQPQHF. The CDR3 coding sequence is TGTGCCAGCAGCGTCGGGACAGGCAATCAGCCCCAGCATTTT. V and J are TRBV9 and TRBJ1-5; 7 positions agree with TRBD1. J lost 2 bases, V lost 2 bases, and 1 base had no gene match. This CDR3 is built from 14 residues. CDR1 is SGDLS, CDR2 YYNGEE, per germline.